The table lists the clone carrying this T cell receptor (beta chain) with many counts. A junction end diverges from the germline sequence, so it may reflect a read error. These data are taken from a study of Graves' ophthalmopathy and Graves' hyperthyroidism. RNA served as the template for amplifying TCR beta CDR3 regions. Second-round multiplex PCR followed a first-round RT-PCR using HTBI primers. Via MiXCR, TCRdb re-called the multiplex PCR reads, giving one row per CDR3 protein. The sample holds about 480,000 distinct CDR3 sequences, approximately 15% seen once. This CDR3 is 13 amino acids long. Sequences were obtained from blood. This chain joins TRBV12-3 or TRBV12-4 and TRBJ1-5; D perhaps matches TRBD1 (6 bases). The sequence was collected from a woman in her twenties or thirties with Graves' ophthalmopathy. As DNA, the CDR3 is TGTGCCGGCAGCAGGGGTTCTGGTCAGCCCCAGCATTTT. Its translation: CAGSRGSGQPQHF.